The rows below give T cell receptor beta chains drawn from one sample of a study of cytomegalovirus exposure and HLA in healthy donors. Using immunoSEQ multiplex PCR, the repertoire was profiled, and TCRdb retains in-frame clones only, with some absent. The profile shows approximately 230,000 clones, roughly 84% of them singletons. The material sequenced was PBMCs. The receptors were sampled from a man between 18 and 35 years old in good health and CMV-seropositive. Each CDR3 is given with its conserved first and last residue. A D gene is named only where the DNA matches it firmly. Rows give clone size only sometimes, using once, few, many, or a class for an expanded clone.

size	V	D	J	DNA	CDR3
few	TRBV5-1	TRBD2	TRBJ2-7	TGCGCCAGCAGTCAGCTAGCGGGAGGGAGCCGCGAGCAGTACTTC	CASSQLAGGSREQYF
-	TRBV6-5	-	TRBJ2-1	TGTGCCAGCAGTTACGGCGTGGATGATGAGCAGTTCTTC	CASSYGVDDEQFF
-	TRBV2	TRBD2	TRBJ2-3	TGTGCCAGCAGTGAAGCGCTTACACTAGCGGGAGGGCCCGTACAAGCAGATACGCAGTATTTT	CASSEALTLAGGPVQADTQYF
-	TRBV6-5	-	TRBJ1-1	TGTGCCAGCAGTTACTCGTCGGCCTCTGAAGCTTTCTTT	CASSYSSASEAFF
-	TRBV27	TRBD2	TRBJ2-1	TGTGCCAGCAGTTTTTCAGCGGGGGCCTACAATGAGCAGTTCTTC	CASSFSAGAYNEQFF
-	TRBV19	-	TRBJ2-3	TGTGCCAGTAGTACGCGGGAAGCCACAGATACGCAGTATTTT	CASSTREATDTQYF
once	TRBV30	-	TRBJ2-3	TGTGCCTGGACCCTAAAGAACCCCCAGACGCAGTATTTT	CAWTLKNPQTQYF
-	TRBV7-9	-	TRBJ2-5	TGTGCCAGCAGCTTAGGATCGGCGGGCCTAAAAGAGACCCAGTACTTC	CASSLGSAGLKETQYF
-	TRBV9	TRBD2	TRBJ2-3	TGTGCCAGCAGCGTGGGGCGGGAGCATGTCCCTAGCACAGATACGCAGTATTTT	CASSVGREHVPSTDTQYF
-	TRBV18	-	TRBJ1-1	TGTGCCAGCTCACTCGCCTACACTGAAGCTTTCTTT	CASSLAYTEAFF
-	TRBV9	TRBD1	TRBJ1-4	TGTGCCAGCAGCGGGGACAGGGGATTTGAAAAACTGTTTTTT	CASSGDRGFEKLFF
once	TRBV11-2	TRBD1	TRBJ1-2	TGTGCCAGCAGCTTAGGCTACGGACAGGGCCACCCCCTCTATGGCTACACCTTC	CASSLGYGQGHPLYGYTF
-	TRBV7-3	TRBD1	TRBJ1-4	TGTGCCAGCAGCAAGCCGGGACAGAGCTTTAGGGAAAAACTGTTTTTT	CASSKPGQSFREKLFF
-	TRBV6-6	-	TRBJ1-1	TGTGCCAGCACCCCAGGGGCAGGGAAAGCTTTCTTT	CASTPGAGKAFF
-	TRBV15	TRBD1	TRBJ1-5	TGTGCCACCAGCAGAGACAGGGGGAGCGGGCAGCCCCAGCATTTT	CATSRDRGSGQPQHF
few	TRBV6-1	TRBD2	TRBJ2-3	TGTGCCAGCAGTGAAGCCTTAGCGGGAGGGGTCACAGATACGCAGTATTTT	CASSEALAGGVTDTQYF
-	TRBV4-3	-	TRBJ2-1	TGCGCCAGCAGCCCTTCGGAGCAGGGTTACAATGAGCAGTTCTTC	CASSPSEQGYNEQFF
once	TRBV5-6	-	TRBJ1-2	TGTGCCAGCAGCTTGGTTGGCATGCCCGGCACCTTC	CASSLVGMPGTF
-	TRBV27	-	TRBJ2-7	TGTGCCAGCAGGCAAAACCAGGGCTACGAGCAGTACTTC	CASRQNQGYEQYF
-	TRBV2	-	TRBJ1-1	TGTGCCAGCAGTAACAGGGAGAACACTGAAGCTTTCTTT	CASSNRENTEAFF
-	TRBV19	-	TRBJ2-1	TGTGCCAGTAGTATGCTTGGCGGGGTCGCGGATGAGCAGTTCTTC	CASSMLGGVADEQFF
-	TRBV4-1	-	TRBJ2-6	TGCGCCAGCAGCCATCAAGGTGACTCTGGGGCCAACGTCCTGACTTTC	CASSHQGDSGANVLTF
-	TRBV11-2	-	TRBJ1-1	TGTGCCAGCAGCTTACAGTATGGGCAGGGCGTGAACACTGAAGCTTTCTTT	CASSLQYGQGVNTEAFF
-	TRBV5-1	-	TRBJ1-1	TGCGCCAGCAGCTTGGGAGCAGGCTTTGAAGCTTTCTTT	CASSLGAGFEAFF
once	TRBV6-5	TRBD1	TRBJ2-7	TGTGCCAGCAGACAGGGGGGAGCCTACGAGCAGTACTTC	CASRQGGAYEQYF
-	TRBV5-1	TRBD1	TRBJ1-3	TGCGCCAGCAGCTTGATGGGCACAGGGGGCATTGGAAACACCATATATTTT	CASSLMGTGGIGNTIYF
-	TRBV20-1	-	TRBJ1-2	TGCAGTGCTGTAGGGGGGTTTGGCTACACCTTC	CSAVGGFGYTF
-	TRBV4-2	-	TRBJ2-2	TGTGCCAGCAGCCGAAGAGAACGGGAGAGGACCGGGGAGCTGTTTTTT	CASSRRERERTGELFF
-	TRBV5-4	TRBD1	TRBJ1-5	TGTGCCAGCAGCTTCGGAGGACAGGCGGGCAATCAGCCCCAGCATTTT	CASSFGGQAGNQPQHF
once	TRBV19	-	TRBJ2-1	TGTGCCAGTAGTATAGGCAGCGGCCCACAGGAGCAGTTCTTC	CASSIGSGPQEQFF
-	TRBV2	-	TRBJ1-1	TGTGCCAGCGGAGTCGCAGGGGACCCAGTTGAAGCTTTCTTT	CASGVAGDPVEAFF
-	TRBV7-3	TRBD1	TRBJ2-7	TGTGCCAGCAGCCCCCGGACAGGGTGCTTTTGGGTCAAACTACACGAGCAGTACTTC	CASSPRTGCFWVKLHEQYF
-	TRBV6-5	-	TRBJ1-1	TGTGCCAGCAGTTACTTCGGAGTTAAGAACACTGAAGCTTTCTTT	CASSYFGVKNTEAFF
-	TRBV5-1	-	TRBJ2-7	TGCGCCAGCAGCGGGCTAGGGGTGTCCTACGAGCAGTACTTC	CASSGLGVSYEQYF
once	TRBV9	TRBD1	TRBJ1-2	TGTGCCAGCAGCAGAGGACAGGGCTTTGACTATGGCTACACCTTC	CASSRGQGFDYGYTF
-	TRBV10-1	-	TRBJ2-2	TGCGCCAGCAGTGAGTCAAAGAACACCGGGGAGCTGTTTTTT	CASSESKNTGELFF
-	TRBV27	-	TRBJ1-2	TGTGCCAGCAGTCCGTCTGGGGGGGCCTACTATGGCTACACCTTC	CASSPSGGAYYGYTF
-	TRBV29-1	-	TRBJ2-7	TGCAGCGTACGAGACTCGGGCGCCTACGAGCAGTACTTC	CSVRDSGAYEQYF
-	TRBV11-2	TRBD2	TRBJ2-1	TGTGCCAGCAGCCCCTATAAGCGGGAGAATGAGCAGTTCTTC	CASSPYKRENEQFF
few	TRBV2	-	TRBJ1-2	TGTGCCAGCAGTGAAAGCCAGGGACCCTATGGCTACACCTTC	CASSESQGPYGYTF
-	TRBV10-3	-	TRBJ2-5	TGTGCCATCAGACTAGCAAGCCAAGAGACCCAGTACTTC	CAIRLASQETQYF